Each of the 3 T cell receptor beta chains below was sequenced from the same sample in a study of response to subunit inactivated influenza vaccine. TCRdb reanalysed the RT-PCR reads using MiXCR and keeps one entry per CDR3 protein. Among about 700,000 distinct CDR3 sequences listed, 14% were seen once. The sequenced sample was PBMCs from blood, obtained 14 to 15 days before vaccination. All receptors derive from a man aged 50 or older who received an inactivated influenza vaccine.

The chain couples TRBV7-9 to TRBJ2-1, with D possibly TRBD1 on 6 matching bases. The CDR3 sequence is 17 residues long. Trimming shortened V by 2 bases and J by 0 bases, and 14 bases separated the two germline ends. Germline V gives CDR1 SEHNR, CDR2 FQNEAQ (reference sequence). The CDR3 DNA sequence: TGTGCCAGCAGCTTATGGGTGGGGGCTCTCTCCTACAATGAGCAGTTCTTC. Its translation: CASSLWVGALSYNEQFF. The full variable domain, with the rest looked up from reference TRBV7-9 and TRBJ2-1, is DTGVSQNPRHKITKRGQNVTFRCDPISEHNRLYWYRQTLGQGPEFLTYFQNEAQLEKSRLLSDRFSAERPKGSFSTLEIQRTEQGDSAMYLCASSLWVGALSYNEQFFGPGTRLTVL.

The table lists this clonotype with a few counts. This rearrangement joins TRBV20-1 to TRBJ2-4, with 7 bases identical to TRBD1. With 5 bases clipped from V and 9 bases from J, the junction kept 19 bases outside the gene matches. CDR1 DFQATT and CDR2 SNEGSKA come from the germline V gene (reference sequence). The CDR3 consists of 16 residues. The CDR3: CSAQRGQRGVKGIQYF. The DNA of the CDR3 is TGCAGTGCTCAAAGGGGACAGCGAGGGGTAAAGGGCATTCAGTACTTC.

As DNA, the CDR3 is TGCAGCGTGGTCCCAGGGCTGGGGGCCAAAAACATTCAGTACTTC. Protein sequence: CSVVPGLGAKNIQYF. The V gene is TRBV29-1, the J gene TRBJ2-4, with D possibly TRBD1 on 5 matching bases. The CDR3 is 15 residues long. The V and J ends lost 6 bases and 1 base respectively, with 16 bases between them. Germline V gene sequence: CDR1 SQVTM, CDR2 ANQGSEA.